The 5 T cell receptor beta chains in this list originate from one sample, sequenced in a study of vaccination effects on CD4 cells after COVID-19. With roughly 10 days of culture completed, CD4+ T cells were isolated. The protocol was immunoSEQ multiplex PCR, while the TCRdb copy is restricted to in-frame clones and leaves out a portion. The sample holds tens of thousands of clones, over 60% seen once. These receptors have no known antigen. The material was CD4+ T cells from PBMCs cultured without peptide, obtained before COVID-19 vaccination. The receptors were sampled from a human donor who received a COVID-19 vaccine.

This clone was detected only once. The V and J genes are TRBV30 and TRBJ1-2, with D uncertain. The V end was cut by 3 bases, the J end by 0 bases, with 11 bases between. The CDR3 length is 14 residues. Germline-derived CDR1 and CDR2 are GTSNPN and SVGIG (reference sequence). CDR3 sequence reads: CAWRGSPSNYGYTF. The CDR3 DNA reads TGTGCCTGGAGAGGCAGTCCTTCTAACTATGGCTACACCTTC.

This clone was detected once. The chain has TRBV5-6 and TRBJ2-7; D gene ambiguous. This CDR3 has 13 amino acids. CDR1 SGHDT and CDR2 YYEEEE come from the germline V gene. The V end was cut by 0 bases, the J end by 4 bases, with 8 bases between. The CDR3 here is CASSLVTAYEQYV. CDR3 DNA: TGTGCCAGCAGCTTGGTAACGGCTTACGAGCAGTACGTC.

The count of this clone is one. The CDR3: CASSQPSRNTEAFF. The CDR3 DNA follows: TGTGCCAGCAGCCAACCGTCTAGGAACACTGAAGCTTTCTTT. The V gene is TRBV6-5, the J gene TRBJ1-1; D is undetermined. Germline values: CDR1 MNHEY, CDR2 SVGAGI. Trimming removed 6 bases at V and 1 base at J, with 12 bases between. The length of the CDR3 is 14 residues.

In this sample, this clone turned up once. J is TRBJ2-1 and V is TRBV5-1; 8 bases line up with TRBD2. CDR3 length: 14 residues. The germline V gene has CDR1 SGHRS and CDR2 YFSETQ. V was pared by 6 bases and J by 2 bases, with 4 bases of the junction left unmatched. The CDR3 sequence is CASNSGDPYNEQFF. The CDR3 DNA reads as TGCGCCAGCAATAGCGGGGACCCCTACAATGAGCAGTTCTTC.

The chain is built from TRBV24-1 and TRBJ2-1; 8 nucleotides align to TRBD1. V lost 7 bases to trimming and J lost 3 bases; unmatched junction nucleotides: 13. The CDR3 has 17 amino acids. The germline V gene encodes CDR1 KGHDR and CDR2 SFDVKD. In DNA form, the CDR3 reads TGTGCCACCAGCAACCCACGGACAGGGAAAATCTACAATGAGCAGTTCTTC. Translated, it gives CATSNPRTGKIYNEQFF.